This is a list of T cell receptor beta chains from one sample in a study of early T cells in non-severe SARS-CoV-2 infection. TCRdb itself ran the 5' RACE reads through MiXCR, one entry per CDR3 protein. The table has 55,000 to 70,000 distinct CDR3 sequences, roughly 11% seen once. The sequencing sample was made of whole blood. The source is an adult who was a healthcare worker with PCR-confirmed SARS-CoV-2 infection or an uninfected control (not recorded which). CDR3s leave out the opening cysteine and the closing phenylalanine or tryptophan.

v_call	cdr3_length	j_call	cdr3_aa
TRBV12-3/TRBV12-4	14	TRBJ1-1	ASSFKIGQGAAEAF
TRBV6-6	10	TRBJ1-5	ASSPGGEPQH
TRBV6-2/TRBV6-3	10	TRBJ2-7	ASSLRDLEQY
TRBV7-9	12	TRBJ2-5	ASSLVRYQETQY
TRBV24-1	12	TRBJ2-1	ATSDWGSYNEQF
TRBV28	12	TRBJ2-7	ASETGTHSYEQY
TRBV24-1	10	TRBJ2-1	ATSVSTGEQF
TRBV2	12	TRBJ2-2	ASRGQTYTGELF
TRBV5-1	13	TRBJ2-5	ASSWTAGGGETQY
TRBV28	10	TRBJ1-2	ASSLQAHGYT
TRBV18	12	TRBJ1-1	ASSSGQFNTEAF
TRBV14	14	TRBJ2-1	ASSQEGVERHGEQF
TRBV7-9	16	TRBJ2-7	ASSLTQGALPLTYEQY
TRBV7-3	13	TRBJ2-3	ASSSGGAYTDTQY
TRBV3-1	12	TRBJ1-3	ASSHGQVMDTIY
TRBV20-1	12	TRBJ2-7	SATPGSGGYEQY
TRBV10-3	13	TRBJ1-6	AISESKGNNSPLH
TRBV5-1	16	TRBJ2-1	ASSLASSPASSYNEQF
TRBV7-8	15	TRBJ1-5	ASSLQPPGRNNQPQH
TRBV7-9	14	TRBJ2-1	ASSPELAGPYNEQF
TRBV10-3	15	TRBJ2-1	AISDHPSRNSYNEQF
TRBV27	13	TRBJ1-5	ASSLFWDRAEPQH
TRBV7-6	15	TRBJ2-2	ASSSGLAALNTGELF